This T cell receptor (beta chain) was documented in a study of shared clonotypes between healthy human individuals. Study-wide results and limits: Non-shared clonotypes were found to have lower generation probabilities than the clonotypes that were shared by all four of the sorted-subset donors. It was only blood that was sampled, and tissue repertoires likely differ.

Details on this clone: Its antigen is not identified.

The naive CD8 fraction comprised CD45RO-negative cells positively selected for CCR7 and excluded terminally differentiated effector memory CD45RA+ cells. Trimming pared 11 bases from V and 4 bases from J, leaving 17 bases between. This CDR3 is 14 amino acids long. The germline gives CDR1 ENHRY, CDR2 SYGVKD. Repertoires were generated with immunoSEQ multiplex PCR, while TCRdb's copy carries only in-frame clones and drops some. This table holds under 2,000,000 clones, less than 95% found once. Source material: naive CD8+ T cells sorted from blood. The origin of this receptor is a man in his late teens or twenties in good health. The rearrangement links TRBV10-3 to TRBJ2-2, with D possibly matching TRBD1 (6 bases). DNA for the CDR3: TGTGCCGCGACCGGGACATCGTCCACCGGGGAGCTGTTTTTT. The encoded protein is CAATGTSSTGELFF.